A selection of T cell receptor beta chains follows, all from one sample in a study of CD8+CD57+ T cells in acquired aplastic anemia. TCRdb re-derived calls from the reads in MiXCR, one entry per CDR3 protein. The data show about 200,000 distinct CDR3 sequences, under 50% seen once. Specimen: sorted CD4+, CD8+, or CD8+CD57+ T cells (not recorded which) from PBMCs. These receptor sequences come from a human donor with aplastic anemia. The CDR3 runs from the conserved cysteine through the conserved F or W. A D gene is named only where the DNA matches it firmly. Rows may omit the clone size; those that give it use once, few, many or a size class.

D: -
J: TRBJ1-2
size: -
V: TRBV15
CDR3: CATSRGKGLTSGYTF
DNA: TGTGCCACCAGCAGAGGAAAGGGCTTGACGAGTGGCTACACCTTC

D: TRBD1
J: TRBJ2-7
size: -
V: TRBV10-2
CDR3: CASSVMTGGEEQYF
DNA: TGCGCCAGCAGTGTGATGACAGGGGGGGAAGAGCAGTACTTC

D: -
J: TRBJ2-5
size: -
V: TRBV7-9
CDR3: CASSPRDPDIETQYF
DNA: TGTGCCAGCAGCCCCCGGGATCCGGATATAGAGACCCAGTACTTC

D: TRBD2
J: TRBJ2-7
size: few
V: TRBV11-2
CDR3: CASSLTSGTAYEQYF
DNA: TGTGCCAGCAGCCTAACTAGCGGGACTGCCTACGAGCAGTACTTC

D: -
J: TRBJ1-2
size: -
V: TRBV24-1
CDR3: CATSDLGRGDYGYTF
DNA: TGTGCCACCAGTGATTTGGGCAGGGGTGACTATGGCTACACCTTC

D: TRBD2
J: TRBJ2-3
size: -
V: TRBV7-2
CDR3: CASSLTGGVAGTPDTQYF
DNA: TGTGCCAGCAGCTTAACGGGGGGAGTAGCGGGGACCCCAGATACGCAGTATTTT

D: TRBD1
J: TRBJ2-7
size: -
V: TRBV29-1
CDR3: CSVATGGSSYEQYF
DNA: TGCAGCGTTGCCACAGGGGGCAGCTCCTACGAGCAGTACTTC

D: TRBD1
J: TRBJ2-7
size: many
V: TRBV20-1
CDR3: CSARELGQGTQEQYF
DNA: TGCAGTGCTAGAGAGTTGGGACAGGGAACCCAAGAGCAGTACTTC

D: -
J: TRBJ1-2
size: -
V: TRBV20-1
CDR3: CSASRPMGRSVNYGYTF
DNA: TGCAGTGCTTCGAGACCGATGGGTAGGTCAGTAAACTATGGCTACACCTTC

D: TRBD2
J: TRBJ2-7
size: -
V: TRBV20-1
CDR3: CSARSRGGLYDEQYF
DNA: TGCAGTGCTAGATCACGGGGGGGCCTCTATGACGAGCAGTACTTC

D: -
J: TRBJ2-6
size: once
V: TRBV5-6
CDR3: CASTLAAGADVLTF
DNA: TGTGCCAGCACCTTGGCTGCTGGGGCCGACGTCCTGACTTTC

D: TRBD1
J: TRBJ2-1
size: -
V: TRBV20-1
CDR3: CSARALGQDNEQFF
DNA: TGCAGTGCTAGAGCACTCGGACAGGACAATGAGCAGTTCTTC

D: -
J: TRBJ2-2
size: many
V: TRBV2
CDR3: CASSKGVGTGELFF
DNA: TGTGCCAGCAGTAAAGGGGTGGGAACCGGGGAGCTGTTTTTT

D: TRBD1
J: TRBJ2-7
size: -
V: TRBV2
CDR3: CASSEGTGYYEQYF
DNA: TGTGCCAGCAGTGAAGGGACAGGGTACTACGAGCAGTACTTC

D: -
J: TRBJ1-4
size: few
V: TRBV6-6
CDR3: CASTQRAGRDNEKLFF
DNA: TGTGCCAGCACCCAGAGGGCCGGGAGAGACAATGAAAAACTGTTTTTT

D: TRBD1
J: TRBJ1-4
size: -
V: TRBV10-3
CDR3: CAISPSSGTGGKLFF
DNA: TGTGCCATCAGTCCATCCTCCGGGACAGGGGGAAAACTGTTTTTT

D: TRBD1
J: TRBJ1-1
size: -
V: TRBV5-6
CDR3: CASSPDGTGYTEAFF
DNA: TGTGCCAGCAGCCCGGACGGGACAGGTTACACTGAAGCTTTCTTT

D: TRBD1
J: TRBJ1-2
size: many
V: TRBV20-1
CDR3: CSAETGVYGYTF
DNA: TGCAGTGCCGAGACAGGGGTATATGGCTACACCTTC

D: -
J: TRBJ2-1
size: many
V: TRBV20-1
CDR3: CSAGNHMIVDNEQFF
DNA: TGCAGTGCTGGCAACCACATGATAGTTGACAATGAGCAGTTCTTC

D: -
J: TRBJ1-5
size: many
V: TRBV2
CDR3: CASSAGNGQPQHF
DNA: TGTGCCAGCAGTGCGGGGAACGGACAGCCCCAGCATTTT

D: -
J: TRBJ1-6
size: -
V: TRBV9
CDR3: CASSVDLQLNSPLHF
DNA: TGTGCCAGCAGCGTAGACTTACAGCTCAATTCACCCCTCCACTTT

D: -
J: TRBJ1-1
size: -
V: TRBV20-1
CDR3: CSARDQSSAYEAFF
DNA: TGCAGTGCTAGAGATCAGAGCAGCGCCTATGAAGCTTTCTTT

D: TRBD1
J: TRBJ2-7
size: many
V: TRBV5-1
CDR3: CASSLVAGTAEQYF
DNA: TGCGCCAGCAGCTTGGTAGCCGGGACAGCCGAGCAGTACTTC

D: -
J: TRBJ1-2
size: -
V: TRBV10-3
CDR3: CAISEWVVDPNYGYTF
DNA: TGTGCCATCAGTGAGTGGGTCGTCGATCCCAACTATGGCTACACCTTC

D: -
J: TRBJ1-2
size: -
V: TRBV15
CDR3: CATSRGSGANYGYTF
DNA: TGTGCCACCAGCAGAGGGTCCGGTGCTAACTATGGCTACACCTTC

D: -
J: TRBJ2-2
size: many
V: TRBV10-3
CDR3: CAISESHMGNTGELFF
DNA: TGTGCCATCAGTGAGTCTCATATGGGAAACACCGGGGAGCTGTTTTTT

D: -
J: TRBJ1-6
size: -
V: TRBV2
CDR3: CASSGTFVDSPLHF
DNA: TGTGCCAGCAGCGGGACATTTGTCGACTCACCCCTCCACTTT

D: -
J: TRBJ2-5
size: many
V: TRBV30
CDR3: CAWTDRETQYF
DNA: TGTGCCTGGACTGACAGAGAGACCCAGTACTTC

D: -
J: TRBJ2-1
size: few
V: TRBV7-8
CDR3: CASSLILGHLGGNEQFF
DNA: TGTGCCAGCAGCTTAATCCTGGGACATCTCGGGGGCAATGAGCAGTTCTTC

D: TRBD1
J: TRBJ2-2
size: many
V: TRBV7-2
CDR3: CASSLHGQGVSRPGELFF
DNA: TGTGCCAGCAGCCTCCACGGACAGGGGGTGTCGCGTCCCGGGGAGCTGTTTTTT

D: -
J: TRBJ1-2
size: many
V: TRBV2
CDR3: CASSERGAGGYTF
DNA: TGTGCCAGCAGTGAACGGGGGGCGGGTGGCTACACCTTC

D: -
J: TRBJ2-2
size: many
V: TRBV11-2
CDR3: CASSSPGELFF
DNA: TGTGCCAGCAGCTCCCCCGGGGAGCTGTTTTTT

D: -
J: TRBJ2-7
size: -
V: TRBV2
CDR3: CARGSEGSNEQYF
DNA: TGTGCCCGGGGGAGCGAGGGCAGTAACGAGCAGTACTTC

D: -
J: TRBJ1-4
size: -
V: TRBV20-1
CDR3: CSARDVAGGLNEKLFF
DNA: TGCAGTGCTAGAGATGTAGCGGGGGGACTTAATGAAAAACTGTTTTTT

D: TRBD2
J: TRBJ2-7
size: many
V: TRBV5-6
CDR3: CASSLAGLAESRVSYEQYF
DNA: TGTGCCAGCAGCTTGGCCGGACTAGCGGAGAGTCGGGTAAGCTACGAGCAGTACTTC

D: -
J: TRBJ2-7
size: -
V: TRBV20-1
CDR3: CSAASILAGAYEQYF
DNA: TGCAGTGCTGCGTCGATACTAGCTGGGGCCTACGAGCAGTACTTC

D: TRBD1
J: TRBJ2-7
size: many
V: TRBV24-1
CDR3: CATSDGTGGYEQYF
DNA: TGTGCCACCAGTGATGGGACAGGGGGCTACGAGCAGTACTTC

D: -
J: TRBJ1-3
size: few
V: TRBV4-3
CDR3: CASSQDSSGPGNTIYF
DNA: TGCGCCAGCAGCCAAGATTCGTCAGGGCCTGGAAACACCATATATTTT

D: -
J: TRBJ1-4
size: many
V: TRBV12-3/TRBV12-4
CDR3: CASKGGEKLFF
DNA: TGTGCCAGCAAGGGTGGTGAAAAACTGTTTTTT

D: -
J: TRBJ1-2
size: many
V: TRBV2
CDR3: CASRKGGDYGYTF
DNA: TGTGCCAGCAGAAAGGGCGGTGACTATGGCTACACCTTC

D: -
J: TRBJ1-4
size: -
V: TRBV25-1
CDR3: CASSSIEGPSLFF
DNA: TGTGCCAGCAGTTCGATAGAGGGTCCCAGCCTGTTTTTT

D: -
J: TRBJ2-1
size: once
V: TRBV5-8
CDR3: CASSRIGVLSSGFF
DNA: TGTGCCAGCAGCCGTATAGGGGTTCTATCCTCGGGGTTCTTC

D: -
J: TRBJ1-4
size: -
V: TRBV19
CDR3: CASSMGTAQNEKLFF
DNA: TGTGCCAGTAGTATGGGAACAGCCCAAAATGAAAAACTGTTTTTT

D: -
J: TRBJ1-2
size: -
V: TRBV15
CDR3: CATSSSSGYGYTF
DNA: TGTGCCACCAGCAGTTCCTCAGGGTACGGCTACACCTTC

D: TRBD1
J: TRBJ1-1
size: many
V: TRBV4-1
CDR3: CASKSDRAAVSTEAFF
DNA: TGCGCCAGCAAGTCGGACAGGGCAGCGGTCAGCACTGAAGCTTTCTTT

D: TRBD1
J: TRBJ2-1
size: -
V: TRBV4-2
CDR3: CASSQLQGARNEQFF
DNA: TGTGCCAGCAGCCAACTACAGGGGGCGCGGAATGAGCAGTTCTTC

D: -
J: TRBJ1-2
size: -
V: TRBV15
CDR3: CATSSGAGDSNYGYTF
DNA: TGTGCCACCAGCAGCGGCGCGGGGGATTCTAACTATGGCTACACCTTC

D: -
J: TRBJ1-1
size: many
V: TRBV7-9
CDR3: CASSLGAWGTEAFF
DNA: TGTGCCAGCAGCTTAGGAGCATGGGGAACTGAAGCTTTCTTT

D: -
J: TRBJ1-4
size: -
V: TRBV7-6
CDR3: CASSLNQKLFF
DNA: TGTGCCAGCAGCCTGAATCAAAAACTGTTTTTT

D: -
J: TRBJ1-5
size: few
V: TRBV12-1
CDR3: CASWGGGQFISNQPQHF
DNA: TGTGCCAGCTGGGGTGGGGGACAATTTATTAGCAATCAGCCCCAGCATTTT

D: -
J: TRBJ1-1
size: many
V: TRBV7-7
CDR3: CASSVSSDTEAFF
DNA: TGTGCTAGCAGCGTATCGTCGGACACTGAAGCTTTCTTT

D: -
J: TRBJ1-4
size: -
V: TRBV6-1
CDR3: CASSVGAFNEKLFF
DNA: TGTGCCAGCAGTGTGGGGGCGTTTAATGAAAAACTGTTTTTT

D: -
J: TRBJ1-5
size: -
V: TRBV20-1
CDR3: CSARDGQGNQPQHF
DNA: TGCAGTGCTAGAGACGGCCAGGGGAACCAGCCCCAGCATTTT